The rows below give T cell receptor beta chains drawn from one sample of a study of blood T cell repertoires in COVID-19. Measured with immunoSEQ multiplex PCR; TCRdb has only the in-frame clones, and not every one. The table shows around 58,000 clones, with 88% occurring only once. What was sequenced was peripheral blood. The receptor set was obtained from a human donor in a cohort sampled during active COVID-19. CDR3s include the opening cysteine and the closing phenylalanine or tryptophan. Fields, in order: J gene, V gene, D gene, CDR3 DNA, CDR3 protein. A D gene is named only where the DNA matches it firmly.

>TRBJ1-1|TRBV27|TRBD1
TGTGCCAGCAGTCCCCCTCTCGGACAGGGGGGAACTGAAGCTTTCTTT
CASSPPLGQGGTEAFF
>TRBJ2-3|TRBV5-1|TRBD2
TGCGCCAGCAGCTTGGGGACTAGCCCACCAGATACGCAGTATTTT
CASSLGTSPPDTQYF
>TRBJ1-1|TRBV2|TRBD1
TGTGCCAGCAGTTTAACAGGGGTTGAAGCTTTCTTT
CASSLTGVEAFF
>TRBJ2-1|TRBV7-2|TRBD2
TGTGCCAGCAGCTTAGTCGGTAGCGGGGTCTACAATGAGCAGTTCTTC
CASSLVGSGVYNEQFF
>TRBJ1-5|TRBV7-8|-
TGTGCCAGCAGCTTAGCGCTCGAGGACAGTCCACTTCTACCCGACAATCAGCCCCAGCATTTT
CASSLALEDSPLLPDNQPQHF
>TRBJ2-4|TRBV6-4|-
TGTGCCAGCTGCTGTATGACACTAGCCAAAAACATTCAGTACTTC
CASCCMTLAKNIQYF
>TRBJ2-3|TRBV7-8|TRBD2
TGTGCCAGCAGCCCCCTGGGCGGGAGAACAGATACGCAGTATTTT
CASSPLGGRTDTQYF
>TRBJ2-3|TRBV7-3|TRBD2
TGTGCCAGCGGCGGGGGGGCCAGAGATACGCAGTATTTT
CASGGGARDTQYF
>TRBJ1-2|TRBV3-1/TRBV3-2|-
TGTGCCACCGGGTCTGCAGGGAAAGGCCCCTATGGCTACACCTTC
CATGSAGKGPYGYTF
>TRBJ1-3|TRBV6-1|TRBD1
TGTGCCAGCAGTGGGGCGGTAGGGGGCTTAGCTGGAAACACCATATATTTT
CASSGAVGGLAGNTIYF
>TRBJ1-2|TRBV7-2|TRBD1
TGTGCCAGCAGCTTAGTAATTACGGACAGGGACACCCTACCCTATGGCTACACCTTC
CASSLVITDRDTLPYGYTF
>TRBJ1-1|TRBV7-2|TRBD1
TGTGCCAGCAGCACGCGTCCCGGGACAGGGCGGTCTGAAGCTTTCTTT
CASSTRPGTGRSEAFF
>TRBJ2-5|TRBV30|-
TGTGCCTGGAGTTCTACGGTACCCCCACGGACCCAGTACTTC
CAWSSTVPPRTQYF
>TRBJ2-5|TRBV18|TRBD2
TGTGCCAGCTCACCGCCCGGGACTAGCGGGAGCGGGAAGACCCAGTACTTC
CASSPPGTSGSGKTQYF
>TRBJ2-1|TRBV6-5|-
TGTGCCAGCAGTTACGTGGGAGGACTCTACAATGAGCAGTTCTTC
CASSYVGGLYNEQFF